The 25 T cell receptor beta chains given below trace back to one sample, sequenced in a study of lymphopenia after photon versus proton radiotherapy. TCRdb's copy holds only in-frame clones and misses some; the assay was immunoSEQ multiplex PCR. The sample lists more than 25,000 clones, around nine tenths occurring once. Sequenced material: peripheral blood, taken from a patient treated with proton-based radiotherapy. These receptors came from an older woman with cholangiocarcinoma. Some clones in this sample may be carry-over from other donors' samples.

V gene TRBV5-1 combines with J gene TRBJ1-1, with D maybe TRBD1 (5 bases). Germline loops: CDR1 SGHRS, CDR2 YFSETQ. This CDR3 is built from 16 residues. V was trimmed by 3 bases and J by 4 bases, leaving 19 bases between them. The CDR3 protein is CASSSDVRRGGTEAFF. Here the CDR3 DNA reads TGCGCCAGCAGCTCTGACGTCCGCCGGGGGGGCACTGAAGCTTTCTTT.

V gene TRBV11-2 combines with J gene TRBJ2-7; 10 bases map to TRBD1. The CDR3 totals 16 residues. Germline loops: CDR1 SGHAT, CDR2 FQNNGV. V was clipped by 3 bases and J by 1 base; unmatched bases: 6. CDR3 nucleotide sequence: TGTGCCAGCAGCTTGGAGGGACAGGGGCCTTCCTACGAGCAGTACTTC. It encodes CASSLEGQGPSYEQYF. The whole variable domain, filled in from reference TRBV11-2 and TRBJ2-7, reads EAGVAQSPRYKIIEKRQSVAFWCNPISGHATLYWYQQILGQGPKLLIQFQNNGVVDDSQLPKDRFSAERLKGVDSTLKIQPAKLEDSAVYLCASSLEGQGPSYEQYFGPGTRLTVT.

The rearrangement joins TRBV28 to TRBJ2-7; D possibly corresponds to TRBD2 (6 bases). The CDR3 length is 13 residues. Trimming left V 8 bases short and J 2 bases short, with 13 bases between. CDR1 and CDR2 (germline): MDHEN, SYDVKM. CDR3 residues: CASGRFGPYEQYF. The CDR3 bases are TGTGCCAGCGGGAGGTTTGGCCCCTACGAGCAGTACTTC. The full variable domain, completed using reference TRBV28 and TRBJ2-7, is DVKVTQSSRYLVKRTGEKVFLECVQDMDHENMFWYRQDPGLGLRLIYFSYDVKMKEKGDIPEGYSVSREKKERFSLILESASTNQTSMYLCASGRFGPYEQYFGPGTRLTVT.

The V call is TRBV30, the J call TRBJ1-1; D is ambiguous. This CDR3 is 14 amino acids long. Trimming pared 0 bases from V and 1 base from J, leaving 9 bases between. Germline CDR1 GTSNPN, CDR2 SVGIG (reference sequence). The CDR3 region has the DNA TGTGCCTGGAGTGTACCCGCCGCGAACACTGAAGCTTTCTTT. It is translated as CAWSVPAANTEAFF.

This sequence joins TRBV10-1 and TRBJ2-1; 11 bases map to TRBD2. The CDR3 covers 18 residues. V lost 7 bases to trimming and J lost 0 bases; unmatched junction nucleotides: 11. Germline V gene sequence: CDR1 WNHNN, CDR2 SYGVQD (reference sequence). CDR3 in amino acids: CASTSGLAVISSYNEQFF. Written as DNA, the CDR3 is TGCGCCAGCACCTCGGGACTAGCGGTTATAAGCTCCTACAATGAGCAGTTCTTC.

J is TRBJ2-3 and V is TRBV7-9, with D possibly matching TRBD1 (5 bases). Trimming pared 4 bases from V and 7 bases from J, leaving 6 bases between. Germline-derived CDR1 and CDR2 are SEHNR and FQNEAQ (reference sequence). The CDR3 loop spans 11 amino acids. The CDR3 region has the DNA TGTGCCAGCAGCTCAGGGAATACGCAGTATTTT. Its translation: CASSSGNTQYF.

The chain uses TRBV30 and TRBJ1-5; D unclear. Trimming stripped 5 bases from V and 2 bases from J, with 13 bases between. The CDR3 is 14 residues long. Per the germline V gene, CDR1 is GTSNPN and CDR2 is SVGIG (reference sequence). CDR3 nucleotides: TGTGCCTGGGATCGGGTTGGAGGCAATCAGCCCCAGCATTTT. This gives the protein CAWDRVGGNQPQHF.

The rearrangement links TRBV30 to TRBJ1-6; D not resolved. Per the germline V gene, CDR1 is GTSNPN and CDR2 is SVGIG (reference sequence). V was cut by 3 bases and J by 3 bases, with 9 bases left in between. The CDR3 extends over 14 amino acids. This chain's CDR3 is CAWSGVGYNSPLHF. In DNA, the CDR3 is TGTGCCTGGAGCGGGGTGGGCTATAATTCACCCCTCCACTTT.

The V call is TRBV29-1, the J call TRBJ2-7; D may be TRBD1 (5 bases). Trimming shortened V by 0 bases and J by 3 bases, and 15 bases separated the two germline ends. This CDR3 region has 15 residues. CDR1 is SQVTM and CDR2 is ANQGSEA in the germline V gene. The CDR3 sequence is CSVEDLQGGNYEQYF. In DNA form, the CDR3 reads TGCAGCGTTGAAGACTTGCAGGGCGGAAACTACGAGCAGTACTTC.

The gene calls are TRBV7-2 and TRBJ2-7; D uncertain. The CDR3 totals 12 residues. The ends were cut back, 3 bases at V and 6 bases at J, with 9 bases in the middle. Germline loops: CDR1 SGHTA, CDR2 FQGNSA. The CDR3 bases are TGTGCCAGCAGCTTGGAGTGGGGCGAGCAGTACTTC. Translation: CASSLEWGEQYF.

The chain is built from TRBV5-8 and TRBJ1-1; 7 bases fit TRBD1. The CDR3 spans 15 residues. CDR1 is SGHTS and CDR2 is YDEGEE in the germline V gene. V lost 5 bases to trimming and J lost 3 bases; unmatched junction nucleotides: 10. CDR3 DNA: TGTGCCAGCAGTGCTCAGGGGGGTACCTACACTGAAGCTTTCTTT. It encodes CASSAQGGTYTEAFF.

The genes are TRBV10-3 and TRBJ1-2; D might be TRBD1 (5 bases). The CDR3 runs 13 residues. Germline CDR1 reads ENHRY; CDR2 reads SYGVKD. V lost 2 bases to trimming and J lost 8 bases, with 12 bases between them. Written as DNA, the CDR3 is TGTGCCATCAGTGAGGGGGACCCTCCGGGCTACACCTTC. Encoded protein: CAISEGDPPGYTF.

The CDR3 DNA reads TGCGCCAGCAGCTTGGCTGGCGGTCAAGGGGAGACCCAGTACTTC. It codes for CASSLAGGQGETQYF. The chain combines TRBV5-1 with TRBJ2-5; the D is unclear. This CDR3 is 15 amino acids long. Germline CDR1 and CDR2: SGHRS and YFSETQ. Trimming stripped 0 bases from V and 5 bases from J, with 14 bases between.

V usage is TRBV4-2 and J usage is TRBJ1-3; D is ambiguous. Deletions cut 0 bases from V and 4 bases from J, with 10 bases between. The CDR3 covers 15 residues. Looked up from germline, CDR1 is LGHNA and CDR2 is YNFKEQ. The CDR3 is CASSQDPTEGNTIYF. Written as DNA, the CDR3 is TGTGCCAGCAGCCAAGATCCGACGGAGGGAAACACCATATATTTT.

The chain is built from TRBV28 and TRBJ2-1, with D perhaps matching TRBD1 or TRBD2 (7 bases each). The CDR3 length is 15 residues. CDR1 and CDR2 from the germline V gene are MDHEN and SYDVKM. V lost 3 bases and J lost 8, with 17 bases in between. The DNA for the CDR3 is TGTGCCAGCAGTTTGGTGCAGGGGGGGGTCGATGAGCAGTTCTTC. Amino acid sequence: CASSLVQGGVDEQFF. Full variable domain (rest looked up from reference TRBV28 and TRBJ2-1): DVKVTQSSRYLVKRTGEKVFLECVQDMDHENMFWYRQDPGLGLRLIYFSYDVKMKEKGDIPEGYSVSREKKERFSLILESASTNQTSMYLCASSLVQGGVDEQFFGPGTRLTVL.

V and J are TRBV9 and TRBJ2-1, with 12 bases matching TRBD2. J was trimmed by 7 bases and V by 1 base; bases with no gene match: 3. Germline V gene lookup returns CDR1 SGDLS and CDR2 YYNGEE. The CDR3 is 15 residues long. The DNA of the CDR3 is TGTGCCAGCAGCGTATTTGGGACTAGCGGGAATGAGCAGTTCTTC. Amino acids: CASSVFGTSGNEQFF.

The V and J genes are TRBV27 and TRBJ1-4; 9 positions match TRBD1. The length of the CDR3 is 15 residues. The V gene end was trimmed by 5 bases and the J gene end by 3 bases; junction bases not matched to a gene: 4. Germline V CDR1 and CDR2: MNHEY, SMNVEV (reference sequence). This chain's CDR3 is CASSAQGAANEKLFF. The CDR3 region has the DNA TGTGCCAGCAGTGCACAGGGGGCGGCTAATGAAAAACTGTTTTTT.

This chain links TRBV7-9 with TRBJ2-6; possibly TRBD2 for D (6 bases). CDR3 length equals 19 residues. Trimming shortened V by 4 bases and J by 0 bases, and 19 bases separated the two germline ends. The germline CDR1 and CDR2 sequences are SEHNR and FQNEAQ (reference sequence). CDR3 loop: CASSYLVRDSSSGANVLTF. The DNA of the CDR3 is TGTGCCAGCAGCTACTTAGTCCGGGACTCTAGCTCTGGGGCCAACGTCCTGACTTTC.

The genes are TRBV10-3 and TRBJ2-7; 11 nucleotides match TRBD2. V was clipped by 4 bases and J by 6 bases; unmatched bases: 8. From germline, CDR1 is ENHRY and CDR2 SYGVKD. This CDR3 comprises 15 residues. The CDR3, as DNA: TGTGCCATCAGTGGGATACTAGCGGGAGACAGCGAGCAGTACTTC. This sequence encodes CAISGILAGDSEQYF.

This chain links TRBV5-1 with TRBJ1-5; D gene uncertain. The V gene's germline CDR1 is SGHRS and CDR2 YFSETQ. Trimming took off 0 bases at V and 3 bases at J, with 7 bases between the two ends. The CDR3 contains 14 residues. The CDR3 here is CASSLDSYNQPQHF. The CDR3, as DNA: TGCGCCAGCAGCTTGGACAGCTACAATCAGCCCCAGCATTTT.

The rearrangement links TRBV6-5 to TRBJ1-2; weak D call: TRBD1 (6 bases). Looked up from germline, CDR1 is MNHEY and CDR2 is SVGAGI. The V end lost 4 bases, the J end lost 5 bases, and 8 bases lay between the germline ends. The CDR3 totals 12 residues. CDR3 sequence reads: CASSSQGYGYTF. Written as DNA, the CDR3 is TGTGCCAGCAGTTCTCAGGGGTATGGCTACACCTTC.

This chain joins TRBV7-2 and TRBJ2-3; 9 bases are a match to TRBD2. Germline CDR1 is SGHTA and CDR2 is FQGNSA. Trimming at V came to 5 bases and at J to 3 bases, leaving 6 bases not matched to a gene. The CDR3 has 15 amino acids. DNA of the CDR3: TGTGCCAGCAGCCCCAGCGGGGGGAGAACAGATACGCAGTATTTT. Residues: CASSPSGGRTDTQYF.

The chain links TRBV6-5 to TRBJ2-3, with D possibly called TRBD1 or TRBD2 (6 bases each). Per the germline V gene, CDR1 is MNHEY and CDR2 is SVGAGI. Trimming removed 3 bases at V and 3 bases at J, with 10 bases between. The CDR3 totals 14 residues. CDR3 DNA sequence: TGTGCCAGCAGTTATAGGGGGGAGACAGATACGCAGTATTTT. This translates into CASSYRGETDTQYF.

This sequence joins TRBV5-4 and TRBJ2-7; D remains ambiguous. The CDR3 extends over 14 amino acids. CDR1 SGHNT and CDR2 YYREEE come from the germline V gene (reference sequence). V was trimmed by 4 bases and J by 2 bases, leaving 13 bases between them. The CDR3: CASSTGTAPYEQYF. The CDR3, as DNA: TGTGCCAGCAGCACTGGAACAGCCCCCTACGAGCAGTACTTC.

V gene TRBV12-5 combines with J gene TRBJ1-2; tentatively, D is TRBD1 (5 bases). V lost 1 base and J 8 bases, leaving 8 bases between the germline ends. The CDR3 sequence is 12 residues long. Per the germline V gene, CDR1 is LGHNT and CDR2 is FRNRAP. The DNA for the CDR3 is TGTGCTAGTGGTTTGGATGGGACCGGCTACACCTTC. The encoded protein is CASGLDGTGYTF.